Each of the 6 T cell receptor beta chains below was sequenced from the same sample in a study of early T cells in non-severe SARS-CoV-2 infection. MiXCR, run by TCRdb on the 5' RACE reads, gives a single entry per CDR3 protein. The sample has 75,000 to 90,000 distinct CDR3 sequences, about 13% seen once. Sequencing was performed on whole blood. These receptor sequences come from an adult who was a healthcare worker with PCR-confirmed SARS-CoV-2 infection or an uninfected control (not recorded which).

This clonotype appeared many times. The chain combines TRBV27 with TRBJ2-7; TRBD1 might be the D (6 bases). This CDR3 region has 14 residues. Germline CDR1 and CDR2: MNHEY and SMNVEV (reference sequence). V lost 4 bases, J lost 4 bases, and 14 bases lay in between. The CDR3 sequence: CASSSRGVTYEQYF. The CDR3 region has the DNA TGTGCCAGCAGTTCCAGGGGAGTCACATACGAGCAGTACTTC.

This clonotype was counted only a few times. Compared with germline, one end of the junction differs, possibly owing to a read error. The chain employs TRBV13 and TRBJ1-1; the D is unclear. CDR1 PRHDT and CDR2 FYEKMQ come from the germline V gene (reference sequence). This CDR3 region has 14 residues. The CDR3 DNA reads as TGTGCCAGCAGCATAGGAGTAAGGTGCACTGAAGCTTTCTTT. Protein: CASSIGVRCTEAFF. Based on the CDR3 plus reference TRBV13 and TRBJ1-1, the full variable domain is AAGVIQSPRHLIKEKRETATLKCYPIPRHDTVYWYQQGPGQDPQFLISFYEKMQSDKGSIPDRFSAQQFSDYHSELNMSSLELGDSALYFCASSIGVRCTEAFFGQGTRLTVV.

The gene calls are TRBV5-1 and TRBJ1-4; D perhaps matches TRBD1 (5 bases). CDR3 size: 15 residues. Trimming stripped 0 bases from V and 4 bases from J, with 10 bases between. The germline V gene has CDR1 SGHRS and CDR2 YFSETQ. As DNA, the CDR3 is TGCGCCAGCAGCTTGGTACCAGGGATTAATGAAAAACTGTTTTTT. This gives the protein CASSLVPGINEKLFF.

This clonotype has a count of ten or more. The chain couples TRBV6-4 to TRBJ2-2; D not resolved. Germline CDR1 reads MRHNA; CDR2 reads SNTAGT. This CDR3 is built from 13 residues. V was pared by 6 bases and J by 6 bases, with 11 bases between. The CDR3 DNA sequence: TGTGCCAGCAGCGCCTCCTTAGCCGGGGAGCTGTTTTTT. Amino acid sequence: CASSASLAGELFF.

This clonotype was observed a few times. The chain uses TRBV20-1 and TRBJ2-3; D remains ambiguous. CDR1 is DFQATT, CDR2 SNEGSKA, per germline (reference sequence). The CDR3 is 12 amino acids. Trimming took off 5 bases at V and 4 bases at J, with 10 bases between the two ends. The chain's CDR3 is CSAVSPPDTQYF. The CDR3 DNA is TGCAGTGCTGTATCTCCACCAGATACGCAGTATTTT.

The table lists this clonotype with many counts. This chain uses TRBV5-5 with TRBJ2-1; no clear D. The CDR3 runs to 11 residues. The germline CDR1 and CDR2 sequences are SGHKS and YYEKEE (reference sequence). Trimming stripped 0 bases from V and 15 bases from J, with 10 bases between. DNA of the CDR3: TGTGCCAGCAGCTTGGGGGAATCGGGGTTCTTC. Its protein is CASSLGESGFF. The full variable domain, completed using reference TRBV5-5 and TRBJ2-1, is DAGVTQSPTHLIKTRGQQVTLRCSPISGHKSVSWYQQVLGQGPQFIFQYYEKEERGRGNFPDRFSARQFPNYSSELNVNALLLGDSALYLCASSLGESGFFGPGTRLTVL.